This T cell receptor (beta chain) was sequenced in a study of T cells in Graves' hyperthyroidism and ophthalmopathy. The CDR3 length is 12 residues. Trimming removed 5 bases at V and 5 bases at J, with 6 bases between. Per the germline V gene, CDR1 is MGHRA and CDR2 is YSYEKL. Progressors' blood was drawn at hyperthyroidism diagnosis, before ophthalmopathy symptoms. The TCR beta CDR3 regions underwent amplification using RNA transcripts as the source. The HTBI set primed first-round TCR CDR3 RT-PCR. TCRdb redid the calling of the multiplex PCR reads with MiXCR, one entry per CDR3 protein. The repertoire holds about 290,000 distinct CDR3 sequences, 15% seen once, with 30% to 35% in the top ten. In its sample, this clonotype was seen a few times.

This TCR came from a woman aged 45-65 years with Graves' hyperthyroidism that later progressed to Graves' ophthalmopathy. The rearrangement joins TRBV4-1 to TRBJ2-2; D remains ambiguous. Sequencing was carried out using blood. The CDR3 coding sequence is TGCGCCAGCAGCACAAGGACCGGGGAGCTGTTTTTT. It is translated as CASSTRTGELFF.